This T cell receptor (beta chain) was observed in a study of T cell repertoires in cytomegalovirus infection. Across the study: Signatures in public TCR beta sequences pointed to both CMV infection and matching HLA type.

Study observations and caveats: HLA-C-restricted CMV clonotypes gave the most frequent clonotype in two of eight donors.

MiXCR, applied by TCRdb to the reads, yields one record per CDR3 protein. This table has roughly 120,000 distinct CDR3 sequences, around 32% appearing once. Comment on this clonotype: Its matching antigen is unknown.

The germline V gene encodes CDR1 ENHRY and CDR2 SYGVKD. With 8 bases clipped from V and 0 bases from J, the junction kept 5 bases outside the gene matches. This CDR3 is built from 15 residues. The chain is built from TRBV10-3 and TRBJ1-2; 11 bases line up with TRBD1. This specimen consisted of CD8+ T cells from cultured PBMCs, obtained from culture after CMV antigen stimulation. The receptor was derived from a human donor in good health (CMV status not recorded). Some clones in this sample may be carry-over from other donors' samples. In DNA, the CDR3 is TGTGCCATCGGACAGGGGGCCCAAGCTAACTATGGCTACACCTTC. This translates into CAIGQGAQANYGYTF.